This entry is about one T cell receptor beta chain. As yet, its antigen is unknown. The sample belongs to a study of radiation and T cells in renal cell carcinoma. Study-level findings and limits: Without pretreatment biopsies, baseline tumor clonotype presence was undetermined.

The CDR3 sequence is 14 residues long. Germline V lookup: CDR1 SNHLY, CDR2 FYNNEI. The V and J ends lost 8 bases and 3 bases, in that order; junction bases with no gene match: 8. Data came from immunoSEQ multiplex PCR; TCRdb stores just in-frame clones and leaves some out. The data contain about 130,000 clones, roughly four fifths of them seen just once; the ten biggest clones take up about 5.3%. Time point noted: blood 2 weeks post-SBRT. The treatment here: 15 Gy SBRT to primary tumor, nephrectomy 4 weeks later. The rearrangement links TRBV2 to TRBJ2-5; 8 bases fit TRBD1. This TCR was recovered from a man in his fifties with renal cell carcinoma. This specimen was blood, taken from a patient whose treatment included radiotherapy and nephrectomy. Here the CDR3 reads CASLRPGQEETQYF. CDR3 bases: TGTGCCAGCCTAAGGCCGGGACAGGAAGAGACCCAGTACTTC.